This T cell receptor beta chain was documented in a study of blood T cell repertoires in COVID-19. As for the study in general: COVID-19 samples from acute and convalescent phases originated in the United States, Italy and Spain.

Germline V gene data show CDR1 as SGHNT and CDR2 as YYREEE (reference sequence). The CDR3 sequence is 14 residues long. V was pared by 0 bases and J by 6 bases, with 5 bases of the junction left unmatched. In the authors' workflow: Estimated nucleated cell counts came from reference gene primer amplification. Sequenced by immunoSEQ multiplex PCR; TCRdb stores in-frame clones only, minus some. V and J calls and clone size follow that table, whereas D and trimming were derived from the DNA. The sample yields fewer than 300,000 clones, 85% seen once. Sequencing was carried out using peripheral blood. The chain links TRBV5-4 to TRBJ2-7; 8 bases agree with TRBD1. The TCR originated in a human donor in a cohort sampled during active COVID-19. The CDR3 sequence is CASSLGWTGSEQYF. CDR3 DNA: TGTGCCAGCAGCTTGGGATGGACAGGGAGCGAGCAGTACTTC.